A single sample is the source of the 29 T cell receptor beta chains below, sequenced in a study of T cells after yellow fever vaccination. One entry per CDR3 protein, called by TCRdb with MiXCR from the 5' RACE reads. The sample consists of about 160,000 distinct CDR3 sequences, more than 5.5% of them appearing once. Material: CD4+ T cells sorted from PBMCs, obtained 4 to 6 days after the first yellow fever vaccination. Receptors originate from a young man who received the YFV17D yellow fever vaccine.

This clonotype was counted many times. V and J are TRBV14 and TRBJ2-2, with 9 bases lining up with TRBD1. Germline trimming cut 4 bases from V and 6 bases from J; bases unmatched to any gene: 6. This CDR3 region has 15 residues. Germline CDR1 and CDR2: SGHDN and FVKESK. The CDR3 coding sequence is TGTGCCAGCAGCCGCACAGGGGGCTTGGCCGGGGAGCTGTTTTTT. It codes for CASSRTGGLAGELFF.

The V gene is TRBV11-2, the J gene TRBJ1-5; D is ambiguous. Trimming left V 4 bases short and J 0 bases short, with 19 bases between. This CDR3 has 18 amino acids. Germline V gene lookup returns CDR1 SGHAT and CDR2 FQNNGV. The CDR3 loop reads CASSSDPWVGYSNQPQHF. The CDR3, as DNA: TGTGCCAGCAGCTCTGACCCTTGGGTGGGTTATAGCAATCAGCCCCAGCATTTT.

This clonotype was seen more than once but under ten times. V gene TRBV5-1 combines with J gene TRBJ1-1, with D possibly matching TRBD1 (5 bases). The CDR3 extends over 14 amino acids. With 2 bases removed from V and 1 base from J, the gap between germline ends came to 9 bases. The V gene's germline CDR1 is SGHRS and CDR2 YFSETQ. The CDR3 here is CASSLPGTNTEAFF. The CDR3 DNA reads as TGCGCCAGCAGCTTACCAGGGACGAACACTGAAGCTTTCTTT.

The chain carries TRBV6-2 or TRBV6-3 and TRBJ2-2, with 8 nucleotides matching TRBD1. The junction had 5 bases not matched to a gene; V was cut back by 7 bases and J by 1 base. Germline-derived CDR1 and CDR2 are MNHEY and SVGEGT. The CDR3 has 15 residues. The CDR3 sequence: CASKKTGGNTGELFF. The CDR3 region has the DNA TGTGCCAGCAAAAAAACAGGGGGGAACACCGGGGAGCTGTTTTTT.

The V call is TRBV6-4, the J call TRBJ1-1; D ambiguous. The germline gives CDR1 MRHNA, CDR2 SNTAGT. V was pared by 6 bases and J by 5 bases, with 10 bases between. This CDR3 has 12 residues. CDR3 sequence reads: CASRILGTEAFF. CDR3 sequence (DNA): TGTGCCAGCAGGATCTTAGGGACTGAAGCTTTCTTT.

The chain carries TRBV4-2 and TRBJ1-2; no clear D gene. Trimming stripped 0 bases from V and 0 bases from J, with 5 bases between. The CDR3 is made up of 14 amino acids. Germline V gene sequence: CDR1 LGHNA, CDR2 YNFKEQ. This CDR3 reads CASSQDTANYGYTF. CDR3 in DNA: TGTGCCAGCAGCCAAGACACAGCTAACTATGGCTACACCTTC.

The table lists this clonotype with many counts. The chain couples TRBV3-1 to TRBJ1-1, with D unclear. CDR1 is LGHDT and CDR2 is YNNKEL in the germline V gene (reference sequence). The CDR3 sequence is 14 residues long. V was shortened by 1 base and J by 3 bases, with 9 bases between the two germline ends. The CDR3 region is CASSQVLSYTEAFF. CDR3 bases: TGTGCCAGCAGCCAAGTCTTAAGCTACACTGAAGCTTTCTTT.

V is TRBV20-1 and J is TRBJ1-6; D call uncertain. The CDR3 consists of 15 residues. Germline lookup yields CDR1 DFQATT and CDR2 SNEGSKA (reference sequence). Trimming cost V 2 bases and J 6 bases, with 14 bases left between them. CDR3 sequence reads: CSARLMRRANSPLHF. Here the CDR3 DNA reads TGCAGTGCTAGACTTATGAGGCGGGCTAATTCACCCCTCCACTTT.

This clonotype was counted only a few times. The chain combines TRBV7-8 with TRBJ2-5; D is ambiguous. The V end was cut by 5 bases, the J end by 5 bases, with 15 bases between. The germline V gene encodes CDR1 SGHVS and CDR2 FQNEAQ. The CDR3 has 14 residues. In DNA, the CDR3 is TGTGCCAGCAGCCCCCAGACCATGGCCGAGACCCAGTACTTC. This sequence encodes CASSPQTMAETQYF.

This clonotype was detected ten times or more. The chain couples TRBV6-5 to TRBJ1-1, with 8 bases lining up with TRBD1. CDR3 size: 18 residues. Per the germline V gene, CDR1 is MNHEY and CDR2 is SVGAGI. Trimming cost V 2 bases and J 1 base; bases outside gene matches: 12. The CDR3 nucleotides are TGTGCCAGCAGTTACCGTCTCCAAAGGACAGGGAGGAACACTGAAGCTTTCTTT. It yields the protein CASSYRLQRTGRNTEAFF.

This clonotype was observed at least ten times. The CDR3 DNA follows: TGTGCCAGCATTTATCTGGACACGAGTACGCAGTATTTT. Residues: CASIYLDTSTQYF. This chain uses TRBV6-5 with TRBJ2-3, with TRBD1 as a possible D gene (5 bases). V was cut by 7 bases and J by 8 bases, with 16 bases left in between. Germline V gene data show CDR1 as MNHEY and CDR2 as SVGAGI. This CDR3 has 13 amino acids.

This clonotype showed up many times. This sequence joins TRBV20-1 and TRBJ2-7; D gene uncertain. The germline V gene has CDR1 DFQATT and CDR2 SNEGSKA (reference sequence). This CDR3 is built from 13 residues. The V and J ends lost 6 bases and 3 bases respectively, with 15 bases between them. CDR3 residues: CSARQRFFYEQYV. The CDR3 nucleotides are TGCAGTGCCCGCCAGAGATTTTTCTACGAGCAGTACGTC.

The genes are TRBV4-3 and TRBJ1-5; D uncertain. Trimming cost V 0 bases and J 7 bases, with 13 bases left between them. The germline V gene encodes CDR1 LGHNA and CDR2 YSLEER. The CDR3 has 15 amino acids. The CDR3 DNA reads TGCGCCAGCAGCCAAGATGGTAAGGGTAGGCAGCCCCAGCATTTT. Translating it yields CASSQDGKGRQPQHF.

This clonotype turned up a few times. V and J are TRBV27 and TRBJ1-1; D uncertain. CDR1 and CDR2 (germline): MNHEY, SMNVEV (reference sequence). Trimming cost V 8 bases and J 8 bases, with 24 bases left between them. The CDR3 runs 15 residues. The CDR3 loop reads CASGFRTGVSSEAFF. The CDR3 bases are TGTGCCAGCGGCTTTAGGACGGGCGTTTCGTCGGAAGCTTTCTTT.

This clonotype has a count of ten or more. The chain has TRBV5-1 and TRBJ1-2; D ambiguous. V was shortened by 0 bases and J by 2 bases, with 5 bases between the two germline ends. Germline CDR1 is SGHRS and CDR2 is YFSETQ. The CDR3 is made up of 13 amino acids. Here the CDR3 DNA reads TGCGCCAGCAGCTTGGAACCCAACTATGGCTACACCTTC. Its translation is CASSLEPNYGYTF. Combining the CDR3 with reference TRBV5-1 and TRBJ1-2 gives the whole variable domain KAGVTQTPRYLIKTRGQQVTLSCSPISGHRSVSWYQQTPGQGLQFLFEYFSETQRNKGNFPGRFSGRQFSNSRSEMNVSTLELGDSALYLCASSLEPNYGYTFGSGTRLTVV.

This clonotype showed up many times. This rearrangement joins TRBV4-2 to TRBJ1-6; D not certain. The ends were cut back, 4 bases at V and 7 bases at J, with 11 bases in the middle. Germline CDR1 is LGHNA and CDR2 is YNFKEQ. The CDR3 has 14 residues. The CDR3 coding sequence is TGTGCCAGCAGCCCAAGGCGAGAAAATTCACCCCTCCACTTT. Its translation is CASSPRRENSPLHF.

The table lists this clonotype with many counts. The chain has TRBV3-1 and TRBJ2-1; TRBD1 matches at 11 bases. The CDR3 is 15 residues long. V lost 0 bases to trimming and J lost 6 bases; unmatched junction nucleotides: 1. Germline loops: CDR1 LGHDT, CDR2 YNNKEL (reference sequence). In nucleotides, the CDR3 is TGTGCCAGCAGCCAAGAAGGGACAGGGGGCAATGAGCAGTTCTTC. It encodes CASSQEGTGGNEQFF.

This clonotype has ten or more counts. This chain connects TRBV4-2 to TRBJ2-5, with D perhaps matching TRBD2 (6 bases). Germline-derived CDR1 and CDR2 are LGHNA and YNFKEQ. Trimming took 0 bases from V and 2 from J, leaving 10 bases between them. This CDR3 is built from 15 residues. CDR3 DNA: TGTGCCAGCAGCCAAGATCGCGGGATTCAAGAGACCCAGTACTTC. The encoded protein is CASSQDRGIQETQYF.

This clonotype has a count of ten or more. V gene TRBV29-1 combines with J gene TRBJ1-2; D is perhaps TRBD1 (5 bases). Trimming cost V 7 bases and J 0 bases, with 9 bases left between them. Germline V gene lookup returns CDR1 SQVTM and CDR2 ANQGSEA. The CDR3 extends over 12 amino acids. CDR3 amino acids: CSGGTANYGYTF. For the CDR3, the DNA is TGCAGCGGGGGGACTGCTAACTATGGCTACACCTTC.

At least ten counts were recorded for this clonotype. The J gene is TRBJ2-5, the V gene TRBV5-1; TRBD1 agrees at 7 bases. Germline CDR1 is SGHRS and CDR2 is YFSETQ. There are 14 residues in the CDR3. Trimming took 4 bases from V and 9 from J; bases not matched to a gene: 12. The CDR3 loop reads CASSLGQASPSQYF. The DNA of the CDR3 is TGCGCCAGCAGCCTCGGACAGGCTTCCCCATCCCAGTACTTC.

This clonotype was seen many times. The CDR3 end shows no conserved phenylalanine or tryptophan, and so a read error is likely. No DNA is shown, since the ends of the CDR3 on it are uncertain; the CDR3 is the one TCRdb lists. The V and J genes are TRBV5-1 and TRBJ2-2; TRBD1 reflects the table's D call only, with no check against the DNA. In germline, CDR1 is SGHRS, CDR2 YFSETQ. Termini included, the CDR3 measures 10 amino acids. CDR3 amino acids: CASPRTATRA.

This clonotype was detected once. A much larger clone differs from this one at a single base, so this may be a read error. The chain uses TRBV12-3 or TRBV12-4 and TRBJ2-2; TRBD1 matches 8 bases. CDR3 length equals 17 residues. Trimming cost V 9 bases and J 3 bases; bases outside gene matches: 15. CDR3 sequence: CASKPPAGTGHTGELFF. The CDR3 DNA reads as TGTGCCAGTAAACCGCCCGCCGGGACAGGACACACCGGGGAGCTGTTTTTT.

The rearrangement links TRBV28 to TRBJ2-3; 10 bases fit TRBD2. Trimming took 2 bases from V and 5 from J; bases not matched to a gene: 7. This CDR3 comprises 16 residues. Per the germline V gene, CDR1 is MDHEN and CDR2 is SYDVKM. This CDR3 reads CASSLRSGGVIDTQYF. In DNA, the CDR3 is TGTGCCAGCAGTTTAAGGAGCGGGGGGGTCATAGATACGCAGTATTTT. The full variable domain, in which reference TRBV28 and TRBJ2-3 provide the parts outside the CDR3, is DVKVTQSSRYLVKRTGEKVFLECVQDMDHENMFWYRQDPGLGLRLIYFSYDVKMKEKGDIPEGYSVSREKKERFSLILESASTNQTSMYLCASSLRSGGVIDTQYFGPGTRLTVL.

The chain recombines TRBV10-3 with TRBJ2-7; TRBD1 is a possible D gene (5 bases). Germline V gene lookup returns CDR1 ENHRY and CDR2 SYGVKD. V was pared by 8 bases and J by 6 bases, with 11 bases between. The CDR3 contains 11 residues. The CDR3 spells CAIGQGPEQYF. For the CDR3, the DNA is TGTGCCATCGGGCAGGGCCCCGAGCAGTACTTC.

This clonotype was recorded many times. The rearrangement links TRBV12-3 or TRBV12-4 to TRBJ1-4, with 8 bases that match TRBD1. CDR3 length: 17 amino acids. V gave up 7 bases and J gave up 7 bases; unmatched junction bases: 17. The CDR3 loop is CASTDRVKFLGREKLFF. For the CDR3, the DNA is TGTGCCAGCACGGACAGGGTAAAGTTCTTAGGTCGTGAAAAACTGTTTTTT.

At least ten counts were recorded for this clonotype. The chain carries TRBV24-1 and TRBJ2-2, with no clear D. The germline CDR1 and CDR2 sequences are KGHDR and SFDVKD. The CDR3 length is 13 residues. V was pared by 1 base and J by 4 bases, with 3 bases between. CDR3 DNA: TGTGCCACCAGTGATTTCGGCACCGGGGAGCTGTTTTTT. The encoded protein is CATSDFGTGELFF.

The rearrangement links TRBV20-1 to TRBJ2-7; D might be TRBD2 (6 bases). The CDR3 has 13 amino acids. Trimming took 6 bases from V and 4 from J, leaving 16 bases between them. Per the germline V gene, CDR1 is DFQATT and CDR2 is SNEGSKA (reference sequence). CDR3 DNA sequence: TGCAGTGCCCCAGGCCCGGGGGAGTACGAGCAGTACGTC. Protein sequence: CSAPGPGEYEQYV.

This clonotype was found a few times. The CDR3 region has the DNA TGCGCCAGCATGAACAGGGGCTCCTACAATGAGCAGTTCTTC. It encodes CASMNRGSYNEQFF. The chain carries TRBV5-1 and TRBJ2-1; TRBD1 matches 7 bases. The J segment lost 0 bases and the V segment lost 6 bases, leaving 3 bases of the junction unmatched. There are 14 residues in the CDR3. The germline gives CDR1 SGHRS, CDR2 YFSETQ.

The chain joins TRBV3-1 to TRBJ2-5; possibly TRBD2 for D (5 bases). V was clipped by 11 bases and J by 2 bases, with 27 bases between them. Looked up from germline, CDR1 is LGHDT and CDR2 is YNNKEL (reference sequence). This CDR3 has 17 residues. As DNA, the CDR3 is TGTGCCTCCAGCCAAAGGCCGAACTACGGGATACAAGAGACCCAGTACTTC. Translated: CASSQRPNYGIQETQYF.